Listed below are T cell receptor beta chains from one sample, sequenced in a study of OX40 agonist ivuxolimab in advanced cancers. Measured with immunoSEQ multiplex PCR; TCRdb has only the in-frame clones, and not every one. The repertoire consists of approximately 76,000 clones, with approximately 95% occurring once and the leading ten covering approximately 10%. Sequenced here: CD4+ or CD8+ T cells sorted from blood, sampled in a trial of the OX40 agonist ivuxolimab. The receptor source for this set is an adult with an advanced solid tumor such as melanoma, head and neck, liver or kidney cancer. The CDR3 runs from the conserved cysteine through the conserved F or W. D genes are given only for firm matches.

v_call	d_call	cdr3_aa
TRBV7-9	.	CASSLVESYGYTF
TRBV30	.	CAWGGAVQYF
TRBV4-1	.	CASSQDMMRGPSGNEQFF
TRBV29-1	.	CTLGSSGNTIYF
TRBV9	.	CASSVGGGSDEQYF
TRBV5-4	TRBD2	CASSFGQGLAYSYEQYF
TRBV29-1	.	CSVVSGGEQYF
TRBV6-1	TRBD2	CASFGLAGTDTQYF
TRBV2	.	CASSELDGSNEQFF
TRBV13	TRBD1	CASSFLGQINEKLFF
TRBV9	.	CASSGTSGNTIYF
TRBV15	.	CATSSGRSYNEQFF
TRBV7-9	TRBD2	CASSPPRQGLGLAGFEQYF
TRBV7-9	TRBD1	CASSLRTGGYTTGELFF
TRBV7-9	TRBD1	CASSPGGQEFNYGYTF
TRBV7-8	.	CASSLAYGGNEQFF
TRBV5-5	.	CASSLEQYF
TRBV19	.	CASSIIGYYGYTF
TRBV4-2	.	CASSPGGGGNYGYTF
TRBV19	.	CASSIAWRAYEQYF
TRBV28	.	CASSLGRSYEQYF
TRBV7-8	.	CASSLLGTAISYEQYF
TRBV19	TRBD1	CASSSDRVEETQYF
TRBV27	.	CASSLGSGTYEQYF
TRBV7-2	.	CASSYLTGYTEAFF
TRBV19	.	CASSIRGGSYGPEQYF
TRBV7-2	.	CASSPSSYEQYF
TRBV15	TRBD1	CATSRDGTAMNTEAFF
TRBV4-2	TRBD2	CASSRERGALSYEQYF
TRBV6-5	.	CASSWDSDTGELFF
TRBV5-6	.	CASSPGTETYEQYF
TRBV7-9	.	CASSLTNEQFF
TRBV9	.	CASSKGEGHTF
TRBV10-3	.	CAISESEGLSNQPQHF
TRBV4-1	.	CASSHRDPGNQPQHF
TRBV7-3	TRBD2	CASSPTSGSSYNEQFF
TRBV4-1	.	CASSQDLRFVHEQFF
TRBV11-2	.	CASSLTGHEQYF
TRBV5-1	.	CASSLGDTYYGYTF
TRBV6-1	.	CASGRYEQYF
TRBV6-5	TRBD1	CASSYDTGGWGYTF
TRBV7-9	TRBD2	CASSLLAGVYNEQFF